One and the same sample provided the 21 T cell receptor beta chains below, sequenced in a study of beta chain features in type 1 diabetes. Broader study findings: For Type 1 diabetes patients, all four CD4+ subsets carried TCRB CDR3s that were moderately but significantly shorter.

The antigens for these receptors are not known. As every portion of the isolated RNA was reverse transcribed, the sequencing read expressed TCRB transcripts. Repertoires were generated with immunoSEQ multiplex PCR, while TCRdb's copy carries only in-frame clones and drops some. The data contain about 270,000 clones, roughly an eighth of them singletons. The specimen was naive CD4+ T cells from blood. All receptors derive from a man aged 30 to 45 with type 1 diabetes.

The chain combines TRBV5-1 with TRBJ2-1; 12 nucleotides agree with TRBD2. The CDR3 extends over 15 amino acids. V lost 3 bases to trimming and J lost 7 bases; unmatched junction nucleotides: 5. Germline-derived CDR1 and CDR2 are SGHRS and YFSETQ. The CDR3, as DNA: TGCGCCAGCAGCTCGACTAGCGGGAGTCAGAATGAGCAGTTCTTC. It is translated as CASSSTSGSQNEQFF.

This clone was detected only a few times. V usage is TRBV5-1 and J usage is TRBJ2-7; no clear D gene. Germline V gives CDR1 SGHRS, CDR2 YFSETQ. Deletions cut 3 bases from V and 0 bases from J, with 13 bases between. The CDR3 runs to 15 residues. CDR3 protein: CASSSGAASSYEQYF. CDR3 DNA: TGCGCCAGCAGCTCCGGCGCGGCCAGCTCCTACGAGCAGTACTTC. The variable domain in full, with the rest retrieved from reference TRBV5-1 and TRBJ2-7, is KAGVTQTPRYLIKTRGQQVTLSCSPISGHRSVSWYQQTPGQGLQFLFEYFSETQRNKGNFPGRFSGRQFSNSRSEMNVSTLELGDSALYLCASSSGAASSYEQYFGPGTRLTVT.

The table lists this clone with a few counts. The rearrangement uses TRBV2 and TRBJ1-2; no firm D call. The germline V and J ends were trimmed by 2 bases and 5 bases, with 6 bases remaining between them. Per the germline V gene, CDR1 is SNHLY and CDR2 is FYNNEI. The CDR3 has 12 amino acids. CDR3 residues: CASSEREYGYTF. The DNA for the CDR3 is TGTGCCAGCAGTGAAAGAGAATATGGCTACACCTTC.

V and J are TRBV5-1 and TRBJ2-1, with 11 bases matching TRBD1. With V trimmed by 1 base and J by 4 bases, 7 bases remained unmatched. The germline gives CDR1 SGHRS, CDR2 YFSETQ. The CDR3 spans 17 residues. This CDR3 is CASSLTPGTGGYNEQFF. The CDR3 nucleotides read TGCGCCAGCAGCTTGACCCCCGGGACAGGGGGATACAATGAGCAGTTCTTC.

V usage is TRBV28 and J usage is TRBJ2-4; tentative D call: TRBD2 (5 bases). This CDR3 has 14 residues. Germline V gene lookup returns CDR1 MDHEN and CDR2 SYDVKM. Trimming removed 6 bases from V and 4 bases from J, with 13 bases in between. CDR3 DNA sequence: TGTGCCAGCAGGGTAGGGAGTGAGAAAAACATTCAGTACTTC. The encoded protein is CASRVGSEKNIQYF.

This clone has only a few counts. The chain recombines TRBV9 with TRBJ1-2, with 12 bases identical to TRBD1. Germline V gene sequence: CDR1 SGDLS, CDR2 YYNGEE. V dropped 2 bases and J dropped 7; count of bases not matched to a gene: 9. The CDR3 covers 16 residues. This CDR3 is CASSVPGTGGSVGYTF. DNA for the CDR3: TGTGCCAGCAGCGTCCCCGGGACAGGGGGCTCGGTTGGCTACACCTTC.

The J gene is TRBJ2-2, the V gene TRBV5-1; 10 nucleotides agree with TRBD2. The V segment lost 4 bases and the J segment 5 bases; nucleotides outside the gene matches: 5. CDR1 is SGHRS, CDR2 YFSETQ, per germline. CDR3 size: 15 residues. The CDR3 DNA is TGCGCCAGCAGCGGAACTAGCGGGACAACCGGGGAGCTGTTTTTT. Its protein is CASSGTSGTTGELFF.

This chain joins TRBV7-2 and TRBJ2-1; 9 positions match TRBD2. The CDR3 length is 18 residues. V lost 0 bases, J lost 2 bases, and 8 bases stayed unmatched. Germline V gene sequence: CDR1 SGHTA, CDR2 FQGNSA. CDR3 nucleotide sequence: TGTGCCAGCAGCTTAGCAAGGGTAGCGGGAGAAGCCTACAATGAGCAGTTCTTC. Protein sequence: CASSLARVAGEAYNEQFF.

This sequence joins TRBV6-6 and TRBJ2-7; D is perhaps TRBD2 (5 bases). Deletions cut 2 bases from V and 0 bases from J, with 8 bases between. Germline V lookup: CDR1 MNHNY, CDR2 SVGAGI (reference sequence). The CDR3 length is 14 residues. This CDR3 reads CASSYGGGSYEQYF. CDR3 sequence (DNA): TGTGCCAGCAGTTACGGAGGCGGCTCCTACGAGCAGTACTTC.

The rearrangement links TRBV7-7 to TRBJ2-5, with 7 bases aligning to TRBD1. Germline CDR1 and CDR2: SSHAT and FNYEAQ (reference sequence). After removal of 5 bases from V and 4 bases from J, the junction contained 10 bases not matched to a gene. CDR3 size: 15 residues. The DNA of the CDR3 is TGTGCCAGCAGCCCCGGGACAGACTTCAGAGAGACCCAGTACTTC. Its protein product is CASSPGTDFRETQYF.

The V call is TRBV5-1, the J call TRBJ2-7; 13 nucleotides agree with TRBD2. V dropped 2 bases and J dropped 5; count of bases not matched to a gene: 4. CDR3 size: 15 residues. Germline CDR1 SGHRS, CDR2 YFSETQ. Written as DNA, the CDR3 is TGCGCCAGCAGCTTAGGACTAGCGGGAGTTGACGAGCAGTACTTC. Its protein is CASSLGLAGVDEQYF.

This clone was observed a few times. This rearrangement joins TRBV9 to TRBJ2-7; 9 bases line up with TRBD2. The CDR3 consists of 15 residues. With 0 bases clipped from V and 5 bases from J, the junction kept 6 bases outside the gene matches. From germline, CDR1 is SGDLS and CDR2 YYNGEE. The CDR3 nucleotides read TGTGCCAGCAGCGTAGGATTAGCGGGAGACAACGAGCAGTACTTC. Translation gives CASSVGLAGDNEQYF.

This clone was seen more than once but under ten times. CDR3 amino acids: CASSLDSSTDTQYF. The CDR3 region has the DNA TGTGCCAGCAGTCTTGACTCGAGCACAGATACGCAGTATTTT. The chain is built from TRBV2 and TRBJ2-3; D ambiguous. V gave up 5 bases and J gave up 0 bases, with 9 bases separating them. The germline CDR1 and CDR2 sequences are SNHLY and FYNNEI. The CDR3 spans 14 residues. Complete variable domain (other parts from reference TRBV2 and TRBJ2-3): EPEVTQTPSHQVTQMGQEVILRCVPISNHLYFYWYRQILGQKVEFLVSFYNNEISEKSEIFDDQFSVERPDGSNFTLKIRSTKLEDSAMYFCASSLDSSTDTQYFGPGTRLTVL.

The table lists this clone with a few counts. The chain is built from TRBV19 and TRBJ2-6; D perhaps matches TRBD2 (7 bases). V lost 5 bases to trimming and J lost 0 bases, with 11 bases between them. This CDR3 is 16 amino acids long. Germline V gives CDR1 LNHDA, CDR2 SQIVND (reference sequence). In DNA form, the CDR3 reads TGTGCCAGTAGTGGGGGGGCCTTCTCTGGGGCCAACGTCCTGACTTTC. Its translation is CASSGGAFSGANVLTF. The variable domain in full, with the rest retrieved from reference TRBV19 and TRBJ2-6, is DGGITQSPKYLFRKEGQNVTLSCEQNLNHDAMYWYRQDPGQGLRLIYYSQIVNDFQKGDIAEGYSVSREKKESFPLTVTSAQKNPTAFYLCASSGGAFSGANVLTFGAGSRLTVL.

This chain uses TRBV2 with TRBJ2-2; 8 bases map to TRBD2. The V segment lost 4 bases and the J segment 3 bases; nucleotides outside the gene matches: 7. CDR3 length: 16 residues. Per the germline V gene, CDR1 is SNHLY and CDR2 is FYNNEI. DNA for the CDR3: TGTGCCAGCAGTGCCCGAACGGGAGGGGACACCGGGGAGCTGTTTTTT. It is translated as CASSARTGGDTGELFF.

In its sample, this clone was seen a few times. This chain connects TRBV7-9 to TRBJ1-2, with unresolved D. The V and J ends lost 0 bases and 3 bases respectively, with 8 bases between them. Germline CDR1 reads SEHNR; CDR2 reads FQNEAQ (reference sequence). The CDR3 sequence is 14 residues long. In nucleotides, the CDR3 is TGTGCCAGCAGCTTAGCGACGGGTGACTATGGCTACACCTTC. Protein product: CASSLATGDYGYTF.

The rearrangement links TRBV7-9 to TRBJ1-1; D uncertain. Germline-derived CDR1 and CDR2 are SEHNR and FQNEAQ (reference sequence). V was clipped by 1 base and J by 4 bases, with 7 bases between them. CDR3 size: 13 residues. The CDR3 sequence: CASSLDGSTEAFF. The CDR3 region has the DNA TGTGCCAGCAGCTTAGACGGGTCCACTGAAGCTTTCTTT.

This clone was observed a few times. The DNA for the CDR3 is TGTGCCAGCAGTCCCGGGATCAGTAATGAGCAGTTCTTC. This gives the protein CASSPGISNEQFF. This chain links TRBV7-9 with TRBJ2-1; D may be TRBD2 (5 bases). This CDR3 spans 13 amino acids. The ends were cut back, 6 bases at V and 7 bases at J, with 13 bases in the middle. The germline gives CDR1 SEHNR, CDR2 FQNEAQ (reference sequence).

Only a few counts were recorded for this clone. The J gene is TRBJ1-1, the V gene TRBV7-2, with D maybe TRBD1 (5 bases). CDR1 is SGHTA, CDR2 FQGNSA, per germline. Trimming shortened V by 3 bases and J by 13 bases, and 9 bases separated the two germline ends. The CDR3 totals 10 residues. The DNA for the CDR3 is TGTGCCAGCAGCTTGGGGCGTCTTTTCTTT. Translation gives CASSLGRLFF. The complete variable domain, with remaining parts taken from reference TRBV7-2 and TRBJ1-1, reads GAGVSQSPSNKVTEKGKDVELRCDPISGHTALYWYRQSLGQGLEFLIYFQGNSAPDKSGLPSDRFSAERTGGSVSTLTIQRTQQEDSAVYLCASSLGRLFFGQGTRLTVV.

The chain couples TRBV19 to TRBJ2-1; D gene uncertain. This CDR3 contains 13 residues. Looked up from germline, CDR1 is LNHDA and CDR2 is SQIVND (reference sequence). Trimming took 2 bases from V and 1 from J, leaving 3 bases between them. This CDR3 is CASSISSYNEQFF. CDR3 coding DNA: TGTGCCAGTAGTATATCTTCCTACAATGAGCAGTTCTTC.

This clone has only a few counts. This chain joins TRBV5-1 and TRBJ2-1, with D hard to call. This CDR3 is built from 15 residues. Looked up from germline, CDR1 is SGHRS and CDR2 is YFSETQ. V gave up 0 bases and J gave up 0 bases, with 7 bases separating them. In DNA, the CDR3 is TGCGCCAGCAGCTTGGGTATGAGCTCCTACAATGAGCAGTTCTTC. This translates into CASSLGMSSYNEQFF. The variable domain in full, completed from reference TRBV5-1 and TRBJ2-1, reads KAGVTQTPRYLIKTRGQQVTLSCSPISGHRSVSWYQQTPGQGLQFLFEYFSETQRNKGNFPGRFSGRQFSNSRSEMNVSTLELGDSALYLCASSLGMSSYNEQFFGPGTRLTVL.